Included here is one T cell receptor (beta chain) sequence, with context. This record belongs to a study of blood T cell repertoires in COVID-19. Study as a whole: Samples representing acute and convalescent COVID-19 were sourced from the United States, Italy and Spain. T cells, B-cell-depleted T cells, or PBMCs supplied cDNA or gDNA.

In the original processing: Using reference gene primer amplification, nucleated cell counts were estimated. TCRdb's copy holds only in-frame clones and misses some; the assay was immunoSEQ multiplex PCR. The DNA was the basis for D and trimming; V, J and clone size are from that table. The sample shows fewer than 400,000 clones, 70% to 90% of them seen only once. Trimming shortened V by 1 base and J by 7 bases, and 8 bases separated the two germline ends. The CDR3 totals 14 residues. CDR1 is MNHNS and CDR2 is SASEGT in the germline V gene. Membership in each cohort depended on participant-reported clinical history.

The sample was PBMCs or T cells enriched from blood (not recorded which). The V and J genes are TRBV6-1 and TRBJ1-6; TRBD1 is a possible D gene (6 bases). The receptor's source is a man aged 30 to 39 who had recovered from COVID-19. The CDR3 sequence: CASSEVQGNSPLHF. The CDR3, as DNA: TGTGCCAGCAGTGAAGTGCAGGGGAATTCACCCCTCCACTTT.